The text below deals with one T cell receptor beta chain. The antigen remains undetermined. The CDR3 runs to 15 residues. Germline CDR1 and CDR2: SGHRS and YFSETQ. V shed 4 bases and J 4 bases; nucleotides not matched to a gene: 10. The sample comes from a study of T cell responses to AZD1222 COVID-19 vaccine. Findings of the study overall: After two AZD1222 doses, spike-specific TCR breadth and depth rose versus day 0.

The repertoire was sequenced with immunoSEQ multiplex PCR; TCRdb's copy has only in-frame clones and lacks some. The table includes tens of thousands of clones, approximately 91% detected once. This sample comprised peripheral blood, obtained on day 0 of AZD1222 vaccination. This sequence joins TRBV5-1 and TRBJ1-1; 7 positions match TRBD1. The clonotype was recovered from an adult in good health. For the CDR3, the DNA is TGCGCCAGCAGCCCCGGACGACAGGGACCCACTGAAGCTTTCTTT. Its translation is CASSPGRQGPTEAFF.